Following are 20 T cell receptor beta chains from one sample sequenced in a study of technical replicates of blood from several donors. Using immunoSEQ multiplex PCR, the repertoire was profiled, and TCRdb retains in-frame clones only, with some absent. This repertoire shows just over 95,000 clones, approximately 94% found once; its top ten account for over 0.2%. Material: T cells isolated from PBMCs. These receptors came from a human donor in good health.

The rearrangement joins TRBV5-1 to TRBJ2-7; perhaps TRBD1 as D (5 bases). From germline, CDR1 is SGHRS and CDR2 YFSETQ. Trimming removed 0 bases at V and 5 bases at J, with 9 bases between. The CDR3 has 13 residues. CDR3 nucleotides: TGCGCCAGCAGCTTGGGGCAGGGTAACGAGCAGTACTTC. The encoded protein is CASSLGQGNEQYF.

The rearrangement joins TRBV7-9 to TRBJ2-5, with TRBD2 identical over 10 bases. Germline CDR1 SEHNR, CDR2 FQNEAQ (reference sequence). This CDR3 is built from 16 residues. After removal of 3 bases from V and 1 base from J, the junction contained 5 bases not matched to a gene. Written as DNA, the CDR3 is TGTGCCAGCAGCTTTGGCACTAGCGGGACCCAAGAGACCCAGTACTTC. This translates into CASSFGTSGTQETQYF.

J is TRBJ1-6 and V is TRBV5-8; unclear D gene. The CDR3 contains 15 residues. Trimming stripped 5 bases from V and 5 bases from J, with 14 bases between. Germline V CDR1 and CDR2: SGHTS, YDEGEE. CDR3 bases: TGTGCCAGCAGTCCGAGGGCGGGAAATAATTCACCCCTCCACTTT. Translated: CASSPRAGNNSPLHF. The complete variable domain, with remaining parts taken from reference TRBV5-8 and TRBJ1-6, reads EAGVTQSPTHLIKTRGQQATLRCSPISGHTSVYWYQQALGLGLQFLLWYDEGEERNRGNFPPRFSGRQFPNYSSELNVNALELEDSALYLCASSPRAGNNSPLHFGNGTRLTVT.

V is TRBV27 and J is TRBJ2-7; TRBD1 might be the D (6 bases). There are 12 residues in the CDR3. Looked up from germline, CDR1 is MNHEY and CDR2 is SMNVEV (reference sequence). Trimming pared 1 base from V and 6 bases from J, leaving 7 bases between. The CDR3 protein is CASSLWGREQYF. For the CDR3, the DNA is TGTGCCAGCAGTTTATGGGGGCGCGAGCAGTACTTC.

This clone was recorded once. The V gene is TRBV11-2, the J gene TRBJ1-2; 8 bases are a match to TRBD1. The germline CDR1 and CDR2 sequences are SGHAT and FQNNGV. Losses at the gene ends were 1 base for V and 8 bases for J; bases not matched to a gene: 6. The CDR3 runs to 14 residues. The CDR3 protein is CASSLGTGRGGYTF. The CDR3 DNA reads as TGTGCCAGCAGCTTAGGGACAGGGCGGGGGGGCTACACCTTC.

The CDR3 region is CASRLQGNSGELFF. In nucleotides, the CDR3 is TGTGCCAGCAGATTACAGGGGAACTCTGGTGAGCTGTTTTTT. This chain connects TRBV6-5 to TRBJ2-2; 7 bases align to TRBD1. The junction had 12 bases not matched to a gene; V was cut back by 6 bases and J by 11 bases. CDR1 is MNHEY and CDR2 is SVGAGI in the germline V gene. The CDR3 contains 14 residues.

The chain couples TRBV28 to TRBJ2-3, with D possibly TRBD2 on 6 matching bases. Trimming stripped 6 bases from V and 2 bases from J, with 9 bases between. The CDR3 contains 13 residues. Germline assignment: CDR1 MDHEN and CDR2 SYDVKM. The CDR3 here is CASRREVTDTQYF. The DNA for the CDR3 is TGTGCCAGCAGGAGGGAGGTCACAGATACGCAGTATTTT.

The V and J genes are TRBV27 and TRBJ1-2, with 10 bases identical to TRBD1. Germline CDR1 and CDR2: MNHEY and SMNVEV (reference sequence). CDR3 length equals 15 residues. The ends lost 2 bases at V and 2 bases at J; junction bases unmatched: 2. CDR3 loop: CASSLGTGANYGYTF. DNA of the CDR3: TGTGCCAGCAGTTTAGGGACAGGGGCCAACTATGGCTACACCTTC.

The rearrangement uses TRBV27 and TRBJ1-1; D is perhaps TRBD1 (6 bases). The CDR3 covers 14 residues. V was pared by 2 bases and J by 4 bases, with 11 bases between. Germline values: CDR1 MNHEY, CDR2 SMNVEV (reference sequence). The CDR3 sequence is CASSLGQGFTEAFF. CDR3 nucleotide sequence: TGTGCCAGCAGTTTAGGGCAGGGGTTCACTGAAGCTTTCTTT.

The CDR3 DNA reads TGTGCCAGCAGCCAGTCCGCGGGGACCTACGAGCAGTACTTC. Residues: CASSQSAGTYEQYF. This chain links TRBV7-6 with TRBJ2-7; TRBD2 might be the D (6 bases). The CDR3 consists of 14 residues. CDR1 is SGHVS and CDR2 is FNYEAQ in the germline V gene. Trimming took 5 bases from V and 2 from J, leaving 13 bases between them.

The chain couples TRBV5-1 to TRBJ2-7; maybe TRBD2 (5 bases). CDR1 is SGHRS and CDR2 is YFSETQ in the germline V gene. Trimming stripped 5 bases from V and 5 bases from J, with 17 bases between. This CDR3 is built from 14 residues. This CDR3 reads CASSTGGSGDEQYF. DNA for the CDR3: TGCGCCAGCAGTACGGGTGGGTCCGGGGACGAGCAGTACTTC.

The chain couples TRBV30 to TRBJ1-6; D gene uncertain. Germline CDR1 and CDR2: GTSNPN and SVGIG (reference sequence). CDR3 size: 15 residues. V was cut by 3 bases and J by 7 bases, with 16 bases left in between. The CDR3 DNA reads as TGTGCCTGGAGATCCCGAGGGTTTTGGAATTCACCCCTCCACTTT. Its translation: CAWRSRGFWNSPLHF.

The chain has TRBV10-2 and TRBJ2-5; the match to TRBD1 covers 7 bases. V was pared by 6 bases and J by 4 bases, with 5 bases of the junction left unmatched. The germline V gene has CDR1 WSHSY and CDR2 SAAADI. The CDR3 consists of 13 residues. CDR3 coding DNA: TGCGCCAGCAGCAGGGACAGACCAGAGACCCAGTACTTC. Translating it yields CASSRDRPETQYF.

The chain employs TRBV19 and TRBJ2-3, with 10 bases identical to TRBD2. The CDR3 has 14 amino acids. CDR1 and CDR2 from the germline V gene are LNHDA and SQIVND (reference sequence). V lost 6 bases, J lost 1 base, and 1 base stayed unmatched. In nucleotides, the CDR3 is TGTGCCAGTAGGGGGACTAGCGGCACAGATACGCAGTATTTT. This codes for CASRGTSGTDTQYF.

The V and J genes are TRBV4-2 and TRBJ1-5; perhaps TRBD1 as D (5 bases). The CDR3 is made up of 13 amino acids. Germline CDR1 is LGHNA and CDR2 is YNFKEQ. Trimming took off 6 bases at V and 4 bases at J, with 10 bases between the two ends. The CDR3 sequence: CASSRQTNQPQHF. CDR3 coding DNA: TGTGCCAGCAGTCGACAGACAAATCAGCCCCAGCATTTT.

The genes are TRBV30 and TRBJ1-6; 10 nucleotides line up with TRBD1. The V gene end was trimmed by 0 bases and the J gene end by 8 bases; junction bases not matched to a gene: 16. The CDR3 is made up of 19 amino acids. Germline-derived CDR1 and CDR2 are GTSNPN and SVGIG (reference sequence). The CDR3 protein is CAWSVPPSGTGAHHSPLHF. The CDR3 bases are TGTGCCTGGAGTGTACCCCCGTCCGGGACAGGGGCACATCATTCACCCCTCCACTTT.

The V and J genes are TRBV7-6 and TRBJ2-3, with 7 bases that match TRBD1. V lost 4 bases to trimming and J lost 3 bases; unmatched junction nucleotides: 4. CDR1 is SGHVS and CDR2 is FNYEAQ in the germline V gene. The CDR3 spans 14 residues. The chain's CDR3 is CASSSPGQTDTQYF. CDR3 DNA sequence: TGTGCCAGCAGCTCACCGGGACAGACAGATACGCAGTATTTT.

V usage is TRBV5-6 and J usage is TRBJ1-4, with 8 bases identical to TRBD1. Trimming cost V 5 bases and J 8 bases; bases outside gene matches: 11. There are 15 residues in the CDR3. From germline, CDR1 is SGHDT and CDR2 YYEEEE. The chain's CDR3 is CASSSRRGLDEKLFF. The CDR3 DNA sequence: TGTGCCAGCAGTTCCCGCAGGGGGCTTGACGAAAAACTGTTTTTT.

V and J are TRBV14 and TRBJ2-7; 7 positions agree with TRBD1. This CDR3 has 16 amino acids. V lost 4 bases to trimming and J lost 3 bases; unmatched junction nucleotides: 12. Germline V gene sequence: CDR1 SGHDN, CDR2 FVKESK. DNA of the CDR3: TGTGCCAGCAGCCTGAACCGACCGGGACAGTTCTACGAGCAGTACTTC. As protein: CASSLNRPGQFYEQYF.

The chain is built from TRBV30 and TRBJ1-4; 7 nucleotides agree with TRBD1. The length of the CDR3 is 14 residues. Germline CDR1 GTSNPN, CDR2 SVGIG (reference sequence). The J segment lost 4 bases and the V segment lost 1 base, leaving 3 bases of the junction unmatched. CDR3 sequence reads: CAWSEQGFNEKLFF. In nucleotides, the CDR3 is TGTGCCTGGAGTGAACAGGGGTTTAATGAAAAACTGTTTTTT. The entire variable domain, with the rest obtained from reference TRBV30 and TRBJ1-4, is as follows: SQTIHQWPATLVQPVGSPLSLECTVEGTSNPNLYWYRQAAGRGLQLLFYSVGIGQISSEVPQNLSASRPQDRQFILSSKKLLLSDSGFYLCAWSEQGFNEKLFFGSGTQLSVL.